These 16 T cell receptor beta chains share one sample of origin, sequenced in a study of blood T cells in healthy people across ages. A second PCR, run for 7 to 11 cycles, used a sample-barcoded 5' primer plus a J-beta primer mix. Using its own MiXCR run on the 5' RACE reads, TCRdb lists one record per CDR3 protein. The sample shows about 730,000 distinct CDR3 sequences, 43% of them seen only once. Sequencing was performed on blood. The receptor set was obtained from a woman aged 55 to 70 in good health.

V and J are TRBV20-1 and TRBJ2-3; the D call may be TRBD1 or TRBD2 (5 bases each). Germline V CDR1 and CDR2: DFQATT, SNEGSKA (reference sequence). The CDR3 totals 14 residues. Trimming removed 6 bases at V and 4 bases at J, with 17 bases between. CDR3 region: CSASGLSGPDTQYF. DNA of the CDR3: TGCAGTGCCTCGGGGCTCAGCGGTCCAGATACGCAGTATTTT.

This chain links TRBV3-1 with TRBJ2-7; D could derive from TRBD1 or TRBD2 (6 bases each). The CDR3 spans 15 residues. The ends were cut back, 4 bases at V and 0 bases at J, with 13 bases in the middle. Germline V gives CDR1 LGHDT, CDR2 YNNKEL (reference sequence). This CDR3 is CASSPGGGGSYEQYF. CDR3 DNA sequence: TGTGCCAGCAGCCCCGGCGGAGGGGGCTCCTACGAGCAGTACTTC.

This chain's CDR3 is CASSQEPGGEQFF. The CDR3 DNA sequence: TGTGCCAGCAGCCAAGAACCAGGGGGTGAGCAGTTCTTC. The chain recombines TRBV3-1 with TRBJ2-1; 7 positions agree with TRBD1. Losses at the gene ends were 0 bases for V and 9 bases for J; bases not matched to a gene: 2. The CDR3 spans 13 residues. Looked up from germline, CDR1 is LGHDT and CDR2 is YNNKEL (reference sequence).

V is TRBV6-5 and J is TRBJ2-5; the D gene could be TRBD1 or TRBD2 (5 bases each). V lost 5 bases and J lost 4, with 17 bases in between. Germline V gene data show CDR1 as MNHEY and CDR2 as SVGAGI. The CDR3 runs 15 residues. The CDR3 region is CASSRRGGGVETQYF. The CDR3 bases are TGTGCCAGCAGTCGCCGGGGTGGGGGTGTAGAGACCCAGTACTTC.

CDR3 protein: CASRPIGQGREETQYF. CDR3 in DNA: TGTGCCAGCAGACCTATCGGACAGGGAAGGGAAGAGACCCAGTACTTC. V usage is TRBV6-2 or TRBV6-3 and J usage is TRBJ2-5; the match to TRBD1 covers 8 bases. V was clipped by 6 bases and J by 3 bases; unmatched bases: 12. This CDR3 spans 16 amino acids. CDR1 MNHEY and CDR2 SVGEGT come from the germline V gene.

The chain is built from TRBV29-1 and TRBJ1-2; no definite D call. V was clipped by 6 bases and J by 9 bases, with 14 bases between them. The CDR3 loop spans 11 amino acids. Per the germline V gene, CDR1 is SQVTM and CDR2 is ANQGSEA. CDR3 bases: TGCAGCGTGACCCCGTTTGGGTGCTACACCTTC. This encodes CSVTPFGCYTF.

There are a few counts of this clonotype. The chain uses TRBV12-3 or TRBV12-4 and TRBJ2-5, with D perhaps being TRBD1 or TRBD2 (5 bases each). Trimming removed 6 bases at V and 7 bases at J, with 12 bases between. The CDR3 runs 12 residues. This CDR3 reads CASSPGRGTQYF. In DNA, the CDR3 is TGTGCCAGCAGCCCGGGACGAGGGACCCAGTACTTC.

This clonotype has only one observation. An end of the junction does not agree with germline; a read error may underlie this. The gene calls are TRBV28 and TRBJ1-4; D gene ambiguous. Germline assignment: CDR1 MDHEN and CDR2 SYDVKM. The CDR3 totals 14 residues. DNA for the CDR3: TGTGCCAGCAGTTTAGGGCAATTTAATAAAAAACTGTTTTTT. This codes for CASSLGQFNKKLFF.

The rearrangement links TRBV20-1 to TRBJ1-2; 8 nucleotides agree with TRBD1. This CDR3 has 14 residues. Trimming removed 1 base from V and 4 bases from J; junction bases left unmatched: 5. CDR1 is DFQATT and CDR2 is SNEGSKA in the germline V gene (reference sequence). CDR3 in DNA: TGCAGTGCTAGAGGACAGGGGCGCGTCTATGGCTACACCTTC. Translated, it gives CSARGQGRVYGYTF.

This clonotype was recorded only once. The chain combines TRBV18 with TRBJ1-2; TRBD1 agrees at 9 bases. The CDR3 consists of 16 residues. Germline CDR1 and CDR2: KGHSH and LQKENI. J lost 2 bases, V lost 2 bases, and 6 bases had no gene match. The CDR3 is CASSPKQGAGNYGYTF. The CDR3, as DNA: TGTGCCAGCTCACCAAAACAGGGGGCAGGGAACTATGGCTACACCTTC.

CDR3 DNA sequence: TGTGCCAGCAGTTCCGGGATTGTCGAGCAGTACTTC. Amino acids: CASSSGIVEQYF. The chain has TRBV27 and TRBJ2-7; a weak D match, TRBD2 (5 bases). Looked up from germline, CDR1 is MNHEY and CDR2 is SMNVEV (reference sequence). Deletions cut 4 bases from V and 6 bases from J, with 10 bases between. The CDR3 loop spans 12 amino acids.

The chain recombines TRBV9 with TRBJ2-3; D is possibly TRBD2 (7 bases). CDR1 and CDR2 (germline): SGDLS, YYNGEE. This CDR3 spans 17 amino acids. The V end lost 3 bases, the J end lost 5 bases, and 22 bases lay between the germline ends. CDR3 DNA sequence: TGTGCCAGCAGCGCGGGATCATGGGGGGGCAATAGAGATACGCAGTATTTT. Translation: CASSAGSWGGNRDTQYF.

The rearrangement joins TRBV18 to TRBJ2-7; D might be TRBD1 or TRBD2, each matching 5 bases. The V and J ends lost 6 bases and 2 bases respectively, with 14 bases between them. The CDR3 covers 14 residues. Germline V gene data show CDR1 as KGHSH and CDR2 as LQKENI. The CDR3 protein is CASSTGTETYEQYF. The CDR3 region has the DNA TGTGCCAGCTCGACCGGGACGGAGACCTACGAGCAGTACTTC.

V is TRBV3-1 and J is TRBJ2-3; TRBD2 matches 11 bases. CDR1 and CDR2 from the germline V gene are LGHDT and YNNKEL (reference sequence). This CDR3 spans 15 amino acids. J was trimmed by 3 bases and V by 8 bases; bases with no gene match: 7. DNA of the CDR3: TGTGCCAGCGAGACTAGCGGGGCGGGTACAGATACGCAGTATTTT. As protein: CASETSGAGTDTQYF.

V is TRBV20-1 and J is TRBJ2-5, with no clear D. The CDR3 is 13 residues long. Per the germline V gene, CDR1 is DFQATT and CDR2 is SNEGSKA (reference sequence). The V and J ends lost 0 bases and 1 base respectively, with 6 bases between them. The CDR3 loop reads CSARDRSQETQYF. In nucleotides, the CDR3 is TGCAGTGCTAGAGATCGGTCCCAAGAGACCCAGTACTTC.

Only a few counts were recorded for this clonotype. The gene calls are TRBV20-1 and TRBJ1-1, with 11 bases that match TRBD1. The CDR3 spans 14 residues. Trimming removed 0 bases from V and 5 bases from J; junction bases left unmatched: 2. From germline, CDR1 is DFQATT and CDR2 SNEGSKA (reference sequence). CDR3 loop: CSAREGQGGTEAFF. The CDR3 nucleotides read TGCAGTGCTAGAGAGGGACAGGGGGGAACTGAAGCTTTCTTT.